This is a list of T cell receptor beta chains from one sample in a study of response to subunit inactivated influenza vaccine. One entry per CDR3 protein results from TCRdb running MiXCR on the RT-PCR reads. This table has about 500,000 distinct CDR3 sequences, 16% appearing once. The material sequenced was CD4+ T cells sorted from PBMCs, taken about 23 months after vaccination. The receptors here all came from a man between 50 and 69 years old who received an inactivated influenza vaccine. The CDR3 runs from the conserved cysteine through the conserved F or W. The order of the fields is clone size, J gene, V gene, D gene, CDR3 protein, CDR3 DNA. A D gene is named only where the DNA matches it firmly. Clone size is not always given. Where it is, it says once, few, many or a class for expanded clones.

clone_size: few; j_call: TRBJ2-5; v_call: TRBV11-1; d_call: TRBD2; cdr3_aa: CASSITSGQETQYF; cdr3_nt: TGTGCCAGCAGCATTACTAGCGGACAAGAGACCCAGTACTTC
clone_size: NA; j_call: TRBJ1-1; v_call: TRBV5-8; d_call: TRBD1; cdr3_aa: CASSKGTGRTEAFF; cdr3_nt: TGTGCCAGCAGCAAAGGGACAGGGAGGACTGAAGCTTTCTTT
clone_size: NA; j_call: TRBJ2-2; v_call: TRBV20-1; d_call: NA; cdr3_aa: CSASRPGELFF; cdr3_nt: TGCAGTGCTAGCAGACCCGGGGAGCTGTTTTTT
clone_size: NA; j_call: TRBJ1-1; v_call: TRBV3-1; d_call: TRBD1; cdr3_aa: CASSQTGEAFF; cdr3_nt: TGTGCCAGCAGCCAGACAGGGGAAGCTTTCTTT
clone_size: few; j_call: TRBJ2-5; v_call: TRBV20-1; d_call: NA; cdr3_aa: CSASRAIQETQYF; cdr3_nt: TGCAGTGCTAGTCGGGCGATCCAAGAGACCCAGTACTTC
clone_size: NA; j_call: TRBJ2-1; v_call: TRBV20-1; d_call: NA; cdr3_aa: CSAVGRIHDNEQFF; cdr3_nt: TGCAGTGCTGTTGGGCGAATCCACGACAATGAGCAGTTCTTC
clone_size: many; j_call: TRBJ2-5; v_call: TRBV27; d_call: TRBD2; cdr3_aa: CASSLSAVRASGRSWETQYF; cdr3_nt: TGTGCCAGCAGTTTATCGGCGGTTCGGGCTAGCGGGAGATCCTGGGAGACCCAGTACTTC
clone_size: NA; j_call: TRBJ2-2; v_call: TRBV6-2/TRBV6-3; d_call: NA; cdr3_aa: CASRVQVAGELFF; cdr3_nt: TGTGCCAGCCGGGTACAGGTGGCCGGGGAGCTGTTTTTT
clone_size: NA; j_call: TRBJ2-1; v_call: TRBV24-1; d_call: NA; cdr3_aa: CATSDPGANEQFF; cdr3_nt: TGTGCCACCAGTGACCCCGGAGCCAATGAGCAGTTCTTC
clone_size: NA; j_call: TRBJ1-1; v_call: TRBV7-3; d_call: NA; cdr3_aa: CASSARGNTEAFF; cdr3_nt: TGTGCCAGCAGCGCAAGGGGGAACACTGAAGCTTTCTTT
clone_size: NA; j_call: TRBJ1-5; v_call: TRBV12-3/TRBV12-4; d_call: TRBD1; cdr3_aa: CASRKTGGFNQPQHF; cdr3_nt: TGTGCCAGCAGGAAAACAGGGGGCTTCAATCAGCCCCAGCATTTT
clone_size: NA; j_call: TRBJ1-2; v_call: TRBV10-3; d_call: NA; cdr3_aa: CAISDPWPAPNYGYTF; cdr3_nt: TGTGCCATCAGTGACCCCTGGCCCGCGCCTAACTATGGCTACACCTTC
clone_size: NA; j_call: TRBJ2-7; v_call: TRBV7-2; d_call: TRBD1; cdr3_aa: CASISAGQGREQYF; cdr3_nt: TGTGCCAGCATCTCCGCCGGACAGGGGAGAGAGCAGTACTTC
clone_size: few; j_call: TRBJ1-4; v_call: TRBV2; d_call: NA; cdr3_aa: CASRRYEEKLFF; cdr3_nt: TGTGCCAGCAGGCGGTACGAAGAAAAACTGTTTTTT
clone_size: few; j_call: TRBJ2-1; v_call: TRBV7-9; d_call: NA; cdr3_aa: CASSPKRDSLYNEQFF; cdr3_nt: TGTGCCAGCAGCCCCAAGCGGGACAGCCTTTACAATGAGCAGTTCTTC
clone_size: NA; j_call: TRBJ2-5; v_call: TRBV14; d_call: TRBD2; cdr3_aa: CASSLEPGLAGQTQYF; cdr3_nt: TGTGCCAGCAGCCTAGAACCGGGACTAGCGGGACAGACCCAGTACTTC
clone_size: NA; j_call: TRBJ2-3; v_call: TRBV18; d_call: TRBD2; cdr3_aa: CASSPPASGVKTDTQYF; cdr3_nt: TGTGCCAGCTCACCACCGGCTAGCGGGGTTAAGACAGATACGCAGTATTTT
clone_size: many; j_call: TRBJ2-4; v_call: TRBV21-1; d_call: NA; cdr3_aa: CASSNLGTHPAKNIQYF; cdr3_nt: TGTGCCAGCAGCAACCTAGGGACTCATCCAGCCAAAAACATTCAGTACTTC
clone_size: NA; j_call: TRBJ1-5; v_call: TRBV10-2; d_call: NA; cdr3_aa: CASSSVWLIWEPQHF; cdr3_nt: TGCGCCAGCAGCTCCGTATGGCTGATTTGGGAGCCCCAGCATTTT
clone_size: NA; j_call: TRBJ2-1; v_call: TRBV14; d_call: NA; cdr3_aa: CASSQTLSGNEQFF; cdr3_nt: TGTGCCAGCAGCCAAACTCTTTCGGGCAATGAGCAGTTCTTC
clone_size: NA; j_call: TRBJ2-7; v_call: TRBV20-1; d_call: NA; cdr3_aa: CSARDRAYEQYF; cdr3_nt: TGCAGTGCTAGAGACAGGGCCTACGAGCAGTACTTC
clone_size: few; j_call: TRBJ1-5; v_call: TRBV27; d_call: TRBD1; cdr3_aa: CASSTGVGQPQHF; cdr3_nt: TGTGCCAGCAGCACAGGGGTGGGGCAGCCCCAGCATTTT
clone_size: NA; j_call: TRBJ1-1; v_call: TRBV6-2/TRBV6-3; d_call: TRBD1; cdr3_aa: CASSSLDRGRGAFF; cdr3_nt: TGTGCCAGCAGTTCCCTGGACAGGGGACGAGGGGCTTTCTTT
clone_size: NA; j_call: TRBJ1-2; v_call: TRBV5-5; d_call: NA; cdr3_aa: CASSLLDLLYGYTF; cdr3_nt: TGTGCCAGCAGCCTACTGGACCTGCTCTATGGCTACACCTTC
clone_size: NA; j_call: TRBJ2-1; v_call: TRBV12-3/TRBV12-4; d_call: TRBD2; cdr3_aa: CASSHGTSGMGYNEQFF; cdr3_nt: TGTGCCAGCAGTCACGGGACTAGCGGGATGGGATACAATGAGCAGTTCTTC
clone_size: few; j_call: TRBJ2-7; v_call: TRBV2; d_call: NA; cdr3_aa: CASSGLPNSYEQYF; cdr3_nt: TGTGCCAGCAGTGGACTACCCAACTCCTACGAGCAGTACTTC
clone_size: NA; j_call: TRBJ2-5; v_call: TRBV14; d_call: NA; cdr3_aa: CASSQLLGSQETQYF; cdr3_nt: TGTGCCAGCAGCCAACTTTTAGGAAGCCAAGAGACCCAGTACTTC
clone_size: few; j_call: TRBJ2-3; v_call: TRBV5-1; d_call: TRBD2; cdr3_aa: CASSLEAGVTDTQYF; cdr3_nt: TGCGCCAGCAGCTTGGAAGCGGGAGTTACAGATACGCAGTATTTT
clone_size: few; j_call: TRBJ2-2; v_call: TRBV28; d_call: NA; cdr3_aa: CAGKRHTGELFF; cdr3_nt: TGTGCCGGAAAACGACACACCGGGGAGCTGTTTTTT
clone_size: few; j_call: TRBJ2-3; v_call: TRBV5-6; d_call: NA; cdr3_aa: CASSTKTFTDTQYF; cdr3_nt: TGTGCCAGCAGCACGAAAACATTCACAGATACGCAGTATTTT
clone_size: few; j_call: TRBJ1-2; v_call: TRBV20-1; d_call: TRBD1; cdr3_aa: CSADRDSHLYGYTF; cdr3_nt: TGCAGTGCTGACCGGGACAGCCACCTCTATGGCTACACCTTC
clone_size: few; j_call: TRBJ2-1; v_call: TRBV7-8; d_call: TRBD2; cdr3_aa: CASNPRWTSEYNEQFF; cdr3_nt: TGTGCCAGCAACCCTCGATGGACTAGCGAATACAATGAGCAGTTCTTC
clone_size: many; j_call: TRBJ2-2; v_call: TRBV12-3/TRBV12-4; d_call: TRBD1; cdr3_aa: CASIRDRLANTGELFF; cdr3_nt: TGTGCCAGCATTCGGGACAGACTCGCGAACACCGGGGAGCTGTTTTTT
clone_size: NA; j_call: TRBJ1-1; v_call: TRBV24-1; d_call: NA; cdr3_aa: CATSDSPGYEAFF; cdr3_nt: TGTGCCACCAGTGATTCTCCGGGGTACGAAGCTTTCTTT
clone_size: NA; j_call: TRBJ2-5; v_call: TRBV5-1; d_call: NA; cdr3_aa: CASSRGTTLTTYQETQYF; cdr3_nt: TGCGCCAGCAGCCGCGGGACGACTTTAACAACGTACCAAGAGACCCAGTACTTC
clone_size: NA; j_call: TRBJ2-5; v_call: TRBV12-3/TRBV12-4; d_call: TRBD1; cdr3_aa: CASGPTGMETQYF; cdr3_nt: TGTGCCAGCGGACCGACAGGGATGGAGACCCAGTACTTC
clone_size: once; j_call: TRBJ2-2; v_call: TRBV7-9; d_call: NA; cdr3_aa: CASSPPQGWSGELFF; cdr3_nt: TGTGCCAGCAGCCCTCCGCAGGGGTGGTCCGGGGAGCTGTTTTTT
clone_size: NA; j_call: TRBJ1-4; v_call: TRBV27; d_call: NA; cdr3_aa: CASRLAGVKEKLFF; cdr3_nt: TGTGCCAGCAGACTGGCAGGGGTGAAGGAAAAACTGTTTTTT
clone_size: many; j_call: TRBJ2-7; v_call: TRBV6-1; d_call: NA; cdr3_aa: CASSRLSSYEQYF; cdr3_nt: TGTGCCAGCAGCCGCTTGTCCTCCTACGAGCAGTACTTC
clone_size: many; j_call: TRBJ1-1; v_call: TRBV12-3/TRBV12-4; d_call: TRBD1; cdr3_aa: CASSLRQGNRRTEAFF; cdr3_nt: TGTGCCAGCAGTTTAAGACAGGGGAATCGAAGGACTGAAGCTTTCTTT
clone_size: few; j_call: TRBJ1-4; v_call: TRBV7-2; d_call: TRBD1; cdr3_aa: CASSTDRGLNEKLFF; cdr3_nt: TGTGCCAGCAGCACCGACAGGGGTCTCAATGAAAAACTGTTTTTT
clone_size: NA; j_call: TRBJ2-1; v_call: TRBV12-3/TRBV12-4; d_call: NA; cdr3_aa: CASRGGTYDEQFF; cdr3_nt: TGTGCCAGCAGGGGCGGGACGTATGATGAGCAGTTCTTC
clone_size: once; j_call: TRBJ2-7; v_call: TRBV20-1; d_call: TRBD2; cdr3_aa: CSAHLPGLGREQYF; cdr3_nt: TGCAGTGCTCACCTACCGGGACTAGGGCGCGAGCAGTACTTC
clone_size: few; j_call: TRBJ2-7; v_call: TRBV10-3; d_call: NA; cdr3_aa: CAISESRLGAYEQYF; cdr3_nt: TGTGCCATCAGTGAGTCGAGACTGGGGGCCTACGAGCAGTACTTC
clone_size: NA; j_call: TRBJ2-7; v_call: TRBV18; d_call: NA; cdr3_aa: CASSPMGDSYEQYF; cdr3_nt: TGTGCCAGCTCACCAATGGGGGATTCCTACGAGCAGTACTTC
clone_size: few; j_call: TRBJ2-7; v_call: TRBV12-3/TRBV12-4; d_call: NA; cdr3_aa: CASSLGDRGTEQYF; cdr3_nt: TGTGCCAGCAGTTTAGGAGACCGCGGCACCGAGCAGTACTTC
clone_size: few; j_call: TRBJ1-2; v_call: TRBV14; d_call: NA; cdr3_aa: CASSQDRIYGYTF; cdr3_nt: TGTGCCAGCAGCCAAGACAGGATCTATGGCTACACCTTC
clone_size: NA; j_call: TRBJ2-1; v_call: TRBV10-3; d_call: NA; cdr3_aa: CAISEKVRVGGTQFF; cdr3_nt: TGTGCCATCAGTGAGAAGGTTAGGGTGGGCGGGACGCAGTTCTTC
clone_size: few; j_call: TRBJ2-7; v_call: TRBV20-1; d_call: NA; cdr3_aa: CSARRTFPPYEQYF; cdr3_nt: TGCAGTGCTAGAAGGACCTTCCCCCCCTACGAGCAGTACTTC
clone_size: NA; j_call: TRBJ1-5; v_call: TRBV10-3; d_call: TRBD1; cdr3_aa: CAMSNGDRNQPQHF; cdr3_nt: TGTGCCATGTCAAACGGGGACAGAAATCAGCCCCAGCATTTT
clone_size: NA; j_call: TRBJ2-3; v_call: TRBV6-2/TRBV6-3; d_call: TRBD2; cdr3_aa: CASNGLAGITSQYF; cdr3_nt: TGTGCCAGCAATGGGCTAGCGGGAATTACTTCGCAGTATTTT
clone_size: NA; j_call: TRBJ2-5; v_call: TRBV20-1; d_call: TRBD2; cdr3_aa: CSARPGLAGVQETQYF; cdr3_nt: TGCAGTGCTAGACCGGGACTAGCGGGTGTCCAAGAGACCCAGTACTTC
clone_size: few; j_call: TRBJ1-1; v_call: TRBV6-1; d_call: TRBD1; cdr3_aa: CASNGQGASTEAFF; cdr3_nt: TGTGCCAGCAACGGCCAGGGGGCTAGTACTGAAGCTTTCTTT